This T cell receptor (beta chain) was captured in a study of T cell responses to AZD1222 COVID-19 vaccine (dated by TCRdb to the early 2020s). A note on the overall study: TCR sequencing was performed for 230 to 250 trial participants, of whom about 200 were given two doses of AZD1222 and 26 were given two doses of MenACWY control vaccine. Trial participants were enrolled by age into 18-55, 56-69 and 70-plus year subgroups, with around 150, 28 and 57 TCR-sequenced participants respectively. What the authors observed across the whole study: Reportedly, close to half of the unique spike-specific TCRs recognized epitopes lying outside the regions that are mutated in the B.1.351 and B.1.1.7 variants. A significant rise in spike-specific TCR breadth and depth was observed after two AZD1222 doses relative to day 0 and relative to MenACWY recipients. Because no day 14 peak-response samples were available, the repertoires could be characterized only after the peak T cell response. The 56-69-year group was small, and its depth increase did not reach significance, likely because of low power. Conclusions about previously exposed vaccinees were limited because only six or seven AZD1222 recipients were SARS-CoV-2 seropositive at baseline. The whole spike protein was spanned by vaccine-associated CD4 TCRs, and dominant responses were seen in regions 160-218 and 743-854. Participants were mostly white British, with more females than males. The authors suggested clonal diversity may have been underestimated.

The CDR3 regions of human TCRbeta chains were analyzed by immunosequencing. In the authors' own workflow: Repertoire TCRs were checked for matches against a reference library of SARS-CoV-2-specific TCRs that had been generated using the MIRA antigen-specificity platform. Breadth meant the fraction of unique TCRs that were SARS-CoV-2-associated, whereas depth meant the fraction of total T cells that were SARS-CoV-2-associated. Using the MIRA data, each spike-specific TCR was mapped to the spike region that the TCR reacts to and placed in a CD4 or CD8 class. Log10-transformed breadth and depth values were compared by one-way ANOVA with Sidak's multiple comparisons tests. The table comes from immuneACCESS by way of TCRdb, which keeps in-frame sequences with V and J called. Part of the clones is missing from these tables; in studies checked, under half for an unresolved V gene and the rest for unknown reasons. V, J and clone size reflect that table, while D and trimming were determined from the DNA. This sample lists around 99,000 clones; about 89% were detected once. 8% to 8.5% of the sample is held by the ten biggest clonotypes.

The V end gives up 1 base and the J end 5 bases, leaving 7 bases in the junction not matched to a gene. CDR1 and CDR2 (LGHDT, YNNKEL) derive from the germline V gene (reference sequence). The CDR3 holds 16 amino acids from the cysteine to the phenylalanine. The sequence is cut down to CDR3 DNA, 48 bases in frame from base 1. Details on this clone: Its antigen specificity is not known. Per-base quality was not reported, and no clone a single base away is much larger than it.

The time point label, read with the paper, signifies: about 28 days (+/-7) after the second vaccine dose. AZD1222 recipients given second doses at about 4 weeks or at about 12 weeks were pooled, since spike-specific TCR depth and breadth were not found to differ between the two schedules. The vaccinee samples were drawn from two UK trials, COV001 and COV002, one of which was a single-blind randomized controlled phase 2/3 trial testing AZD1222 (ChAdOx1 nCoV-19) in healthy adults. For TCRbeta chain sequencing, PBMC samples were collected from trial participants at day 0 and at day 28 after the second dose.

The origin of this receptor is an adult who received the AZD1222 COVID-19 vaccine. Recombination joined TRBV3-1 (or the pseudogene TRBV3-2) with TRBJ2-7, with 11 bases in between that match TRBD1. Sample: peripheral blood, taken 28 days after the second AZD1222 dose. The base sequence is TGTGCCAGCAGCCAAGGGCTCCGGGACAGGGGGAACGAGCAGTACTTC. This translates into CASSQGLRDRGNEQYF.